This TCR beta chain derives from a study of shared clonotypes between healthy human individuals (dated by TCRdb to 2019 to 2021). Study-wide context: A couple of women and a few men aged 18 to 49 years were included in the cohort. For each donor, CD4 naive and CD4 memory were each given three plates, CD8 naive was given two plates, and CD8 memory was given one plate. The study deeply sequenced blood TCR repertoires of five healthy adults to estimate repertoire size and the extent of clonotype sharing between individuals. Different laboratories and diverse techniques were used to prepare libraries and sequence TCR repertoires, to increase sequencing depth and limit assay-specific biases. Per donor, leukapheresis produced somewhere between about 0.94 and 10 billion PBMCs. Study-wide conclusions, independent of this receptor: Even with the large sequencing depth, rarefaction of the sorted-subset datasets indicated that sequencing was incomplete. Roughly 5.2% of naive CD4, 3.5% of naive CD8, roughly 2.4% of memory CD4, and approximately 0.39% of memory CD8 clonotypes were shared across a handful of donors. Compared with non-shared clonotypes, the clonotypes found in all four sorted-subset donors had higher generation probabilities. The small number of donors limited the genetic and exposure-history diversity represented. Pairwise subsampling led to the expectation that sequencing depth would affect the degree of clonotype sharing among donors. Naive subsets generally had larger estimated clonotype richness than memory subsets. Only blood was sampled, and tissue TCR repertoires likely differ from those in blood.

CD8 naive samples were CD45RO-negative cells positively selected for CCR7, giving a CD45RA+CCR7+ population that excluded TemRA cells. Healthy HIV-negative adults with no recently reported acute infections or vaccinations were included as donors. Every donor was a Caucasian adult residing in Nashville, Tennessee, USA. Blood was obtained by leukapheresis, after which PBMCs were separated by Ficoll-Histopaque density gradient centrifugation and cryopreserved in liquid nitrogen vapor phase. Analytical flow cytometry was used to check the purity and quantity of every magnetically sorted T cell population. Each sorted fraction had its genomic DNA isolated and then quantified by UV absorbance on a Nanodrop 2000c. As regards this clone: Its antigen target is currently unknown. Base quality data are lacking; no much larger clone is found one base away.

Using the deep immunoSEQ assay, multiplex PCR amplified TCR CDR3 regions from genomic DNA. Extracted genomic DNA from each cell subset was distributed evenly across all wells of several immunoSEQ 96-well plates, and each plate was treated as a replicate. Each replicate PCR for sorted subsets received around 0.2 ug genomic DNA, equal to about 30,000 T cell genomes. Purified libraries were quantified with a Qubit 3.0 fluorometer, sized on a Bioanalyzer 2100, and re-quantified with the KAPA Library Quantification kit. Each immunoSEQ 96-well plate was sequenced on its own single-read 150-cycle Illumina NextSeq 550 flow cell. The authors' analysis ran thus. Because only junctional sequences without quality scores were contained in the immunoSEQ output, filtering matching that applied to full-length reads could not be performed. Sequences were annotated with PyIR, a Python wrapper for IgBLAST v1.9, using IMGT germline references to assign V/J genes and CDR3. Reads were removed for weak V/J assignments (E-value above 1e-6), missing CDR3, stop codons, out-of-frame junctions, or ambiguous translated residues. V3J clonotypes were defined as sequences sharing an identical inferred V gene, J gene, and CDR3 amino acid sequence. Percentage overlap between repertoires was calculated by dividing the number of shared unique clonotypes by the size of the smaller repertoire. Richness of each repertoire was evaluated using RTK rarefaction, the Chao1 estimator, and Recon v2.1 estimates of unobserved clonotypes. Generation probabilities were computed with OLGA for all TCRbeta clonotypes obtained by the gDNA method from a few donors. The source is immuneACCESS, and TCRdb retained only in-frame sequences with V and J called. Part of the clones is not carried over; for the studies checked, unresolved V genes explain less than half of this, and the remainder is unexplained. D and trimming come from the DNA, and the V and J calls and clone size come from that table. Recorded for this sample are 760,000 or so clones; approximately 96% of them occurred a single time. Of the sample, around 0.25% is held by the ten largest clones.

The specimen sequenced was naive CD8+ T cells sorted from blood. Interpreted using the paper, the cell subset or site label stands for: CD45RA+CCR7+. The receptor was derived from a man under 40 in good health.

In nucleotide form, the sequence is TGTGCCAGCAGTTTATCGACTACTTTCAATGAGCAGTTCTTC. Translation gives CASSLSTTFNEQFF. The rearranged chain carries TRBV27 and TRBJ2-1; D gene: possibly TRBD2, on 5 matching bases. The CDR3 sequence holds 14 residues, the cysteine and phenylalanine included. This entry keeps only the CDR3 DNA: 42 bases, framed from base 1. The junction shows trimming of 0 bases on V and 6 bases on J, plus 9 bases between the germline ends. CDR1 MNHEY and CDR2 SMNVEV are derived from the germline V gene (reference sequence).